This TCR beta chain was recovered during a study of T-cell memory formation after mild COVID-19. There are 13 residues in the CDR3. Germline lookup yields CDR1 MDHEN and CDR2 SYDVKM. V was pared by 3 bases and J by 5 bases, with 10 bases between. TCRdb itself ran the 5' RACE reads through MiXCR, one entry per CDR3 protein. The profile covers approximately 250,000 distinct CDR3 sequences, with 15% appearing a single time and 2% to 2.5% taken by the ten largest. The chain carries TRBV28 and TRBJ1-2; D is uncertain. This sequence originates from an adult woman who had mild COVID-19 (a few samples of this study predate the infection). Cell type and time point are not known. Sequenced input: PBMCs or a T cell subset sorted from them (not recorded which). The CDR3 DNA reads TGTGCCAGCAGTTTCGAAGGCTTGTATGGCTACACCTTC. As protein: CASSFEGLYGYTF.